Below, 4 T cell receptor beta chains from the same sample are listed, as sequenced in a study of identical twins. In TCRdb, the 5' RACE reads were re-called with MiXCR into one record per CDR3 protein. This sample has approximately 240,000 distinct CDR3 sequences, with over 12% found just once. Sequencing used memory (CD45RO+) T cells sorted from blood. The receptors here all came from a woman between 18 and 30 years old in good health.

This clonotype was recorded many times. The chain employs TRBV7-2 and TRBJ2-1; perhaps TRBD2 as D (6 bases). CDR1 SGHTA and CDR2 FQGNSA come from the germline V gene. With 3 bases removed from V and 9 bases from J, the gap between germline ends came to 12 bases. The CDR3 contains 13 residues. CDR3 sequence reads: CASSFMRDGEQFF. CDR3 nucleotides: TGTGCCAGCAGCTTCATGCGGGACGGTGAGCAGTTCTTC.

CDR3 in DNA: TGTGCCAGCAGTCGATTAGGCGGAGGAGCTTTCTTT. Encoded protein: CASSRLGGGAFF. The genes are TRBV6-6 and TRBJ1-1; no firm D call. CDR1 and CDR2 (germline): MNHNY, SVGAGI (reference sequence). The germline V and J ends were trimmed by 5 bases and 10 bases, with 14 bases remaining between them. The CDR3 spans 12 residues.

The sample holds a few counts of this clonotype. The rearrangement uses TRBV10-2 and TRBJ2-7; 10 positions match TRBD2. V shed 7 bases and J 6 bases; nucleotides not matched to a gene: 12. Germline CDR1 reads WSHSY; CDR2 reads SAAADI. This CDR3 comprises 15 residues. The CDR3 sequence: CASNPRRLAGGEQYF. CDR3 coding DNA: TGCGCCAGCAACCCAAGGCGACTAGCGGGCGGCGAGCAGTACTTC.

Regarding this clonotype: At one of its ends the junction is not consistent with the germline gene, which may arise from a read error. The chain joins TRBV5-1 to TRBJ2-1; TRBD1 matches 9 bases. This CDR3 is 15 amino acids long. Per germline, CDR1 SGHRS and CDR2 YFSETQ. CDR3 DNA: TGCGCCAGCCGCTTGGAGGGACAGGGTTACAATGAGCAGTTCTTC. Translating it yields CASRLEGQGYNEQFF.